A selection of T cell receptor beta chains follows, all from one sample in a study of blood T cell repertoires in COVID-19. Data came from immunoSEQ multiplex PCR; TCRdb stores just in-frame clones and leaves some out. The sample yields about 350,000 clones, about nine tenths seen once. Sequencing was done on a sample of peripheral blood. These TCRs come from an older woman with COVID-19, enrolled during active disease. Both conserved end residues are part of each CDR3. Each record gives: clone size, D gene, V gene, J gene, CDR3 protein, CDR3 DNA. A D gene is named only where the DNA matches it firmly. Some rows mark clone size as missing; the rest say once, few, many or name a class of expanded clone.

clone_size: NA
d_call: NA
v_call: TRBV6-5
j_call: TRBJ1-1
cdr3_aa: CASSYSRGTEAFF
cdr3_nt: TGTGCCAGCAGTTACTCCAGGGGCACTGAAGCTTTCTTT

clone_size: NA
d_call: TRBD1
v_call: TRBV7-9
j_call: TRBJ1-5
cdr3_aa: CASSRDRGDQPQHF
cdr3_nt: TGTGCCAGCAGCAGGGACAGGGGAGATCAGCCCCAGCATTTT

clone_size: NA
d_call: NA
v_call: TRBV6-1
j_call: TRBJ1-2
cdr3_aa: CASSENRGNYGYTF
cdr3_nt: TGTGCCAGCAGTGAAAATCGGGGAAACTATGGCTACACCTTC

clone_size: NA
d_call: NA
v_call: TRBV5-5
j_call: TRBJ1-4
cdr3_aa: CASRELLIGEKLFF
cdr3_nt: TGTGCCAGCAGAGAATTATTGATTGGCGAAAAACTGTTTTTT

clone_size: NA
d_call: NA
v_call: TRBV3-1/TRBV3-2
j_call: TRBJ1-2
cdr3_aa: CASRSSGSYGYTF
cdr3_nt: TGTGCCAGCAGAAGTTCCGGGAGCTATGGCTACACCTTC

clone_size: NA
d_call: TRBD1
v_call: TRBV6-5
j_call: TRBJ1-5
cdr3_aa: CASRGGQGRDQPQHF
cdr3_nt: TGTGCCAGCAGGGGGGGACAGGGGCGAGATCAGCCCCAGCATTTT

clone_size: NA
d_call: NA
v_call: TRBV27
j_call: TRBJ1-1
cdr3_aa: CASNQGPNTEAFF
cdr3_nt: TGTGCCAGCAATCAGGGTCCGAACACTGAAGCTTTCTTT

clone_size: NA
d_call: TRBD2
v_call: TRBV2
j_call: TRBJ2-5
cdr3_aa: CASSALTLTGGETQYF
cdr3_nt: TGTGCCAGCAGTGCCCTAACACTCACGGGGGGAGAGACCCAGTACTTC

clone_size: NA
d_call: TRBD1
v_call: TRBV24-1
j_call: TRBJ2-4
cdr3_aa: CATSDRSDRGKGNIQYF
cdr3_nt: TGTGCCACCAGTGATAGATCGGACAGGGGCAAGGGAAACATTCAGTACTTC

clone_size: NA
d_call: TRBD1
v_call: TRBV6-5
j_call: TRBJ1-5
cdr3_aa: CASRETGNQPQHF
cdr3_nt: TGTGCCAGCAGGGAGACAGGGAATCAGCCCCAGCATTTT

clone_size: NA
d_call: NA
v_call: TRBV7-2
j_call: TRBJ2-7
cdr3_aa: CASSFFQGKQYF
cdr3_nt: TGTGCCAGCAGCTTTTTTCAGGGGAAGCAGTACTTC

clone_size: NA
d_call: NA
v_call: TRBV12-3/TRBV12-4
j_call: TRBJ1-5
cdr3_aa: CASSNSNQPQHF
cdr3_nt: TGTGCCAGCAGCAATAGCAATCAGCCCCAGCATTTT

clone_size: NA
d_call: NA
v_call: TRBV6-5
j_call: TRBJ1-1
cdr3_aa: CASSSPPRREAFF
cdr3_nt: TGTGCCAGCAGTTCCCCTCCGCGTAGAGAAGCTTTCTTT

clone_size: NA
d_call: NA
v_call: TRBV24-1
j_call: TRBJ2-2
cdr3_aa: CATSDGGRGYTGELFF
cdr3_nt: TGTGCCACCAGTGATGGTGGGCGGGGATACACCGGGGAGCTGTTTTTT

clone_size: NA
d_call: NA
v_call: TRBV7-2
j_call: TRBJ1-5
cdr3_aa: CASSLQGSGNQPQHF
cdr3_nt: TGTGCCAGCAGCTTACAGGGAAGTGGCAATCAGCCCCAGCATTTT

clone_size: NA
d_call: NA
v_call: TRBV7-9
j_call: TRBJ1-2
cdr3_aa: CASDPAAGGSYTF
cdr3_nt: TGTGCCAGCGATCCCGCCGCGGGGGGCAGCTACACCTTC

clone_size: NA
d_call: TRBD1
v_call: TRBV12-3/TRBV12-4
j_call: TRBJ1-1
cdr3_aa: CASTRQGMSEAFF
cdr3_nt: TGTGCCAGCACCCGACAGGGCATGTCTGAAGCTTTCTTT

clone_size: NA
d_call: NA
v_call: TRBV6-2/TRBV6-3
j_call: TRBJ1-1
cdr3_aa: CASSPRQTEAFF
cdr3_nt: TGTGCCAGCAGCCCCAGACAGACGGAAGCTTTCTTT

clone_size: NA
d_call: TRBD2
v_call: TRBV6-5
j_call: TRBJ2-7
cdr3_aa: CASSTAGGESYEQYF
cdr3_nt: TGTGCCAGCAGTACCGCGGGGGGCGAAAGCTACGAGCAGTACTTC

clone_size: NA
d_call: TRBD1
v_call: TRBV6-2/TRBV6-3
j_call: TRBJ1-1
cdr3_aa: CASSYPRGNMNTEAFF
cdr3_nt: TGTGCCAGCAGTTATCCCAGGGGGAATATGAACACTGAAGCTTTCTTT

clone_size: NA
d_call: NA
v_call: TRBV4-1
j_call: TRBJ1-5
cdr3_aa: CASSQDIRVQPQHF
cdr3_nt: TGCGCCAGCAGCCAAGATATTCGGGTTCAGCCCCAGCATTTT

clone_size: NA
d_call: NA
v_call: TRBV7-6
j_call: TRBJ1-2
cdr3_aa: CASSTQVGDSYGYTF
cdr3_nt: TGTGCCAGCAGCACCCAGGTGGGGGACTCTTATGGCTACACCTTC

clone_size: NA
d_call: TRBD2
v_call: TRBV28
j_call: TRBJ2-5
cdr3_aa: CASSPTGRRLAGGQETQYF
cdr3_nt: TGTGCCAGCAGTCCCACGGGAAGGCGGCTAGCGGGGGGCCAAGAGACCCAGTACTTC

clone_size: NA
d_call: TRBD1
v_call: TRBV7-7
j_call: TRBJ2-5
cdr3_aa: CASSRDRGRAETQYF
cdr3_nt: TGTGCCAGCAGCCGAGACAGGGGGCGGGCGGAGACCCAGTACTTC

clone_size: once
d_call: TRBD2
v_call: TRBV6-1
j_call: TRBJ2-3
cdr3_aa: CASSERRRGDTQYF
cdr3_nt: TGTGCCAGCAGTGAACGGCGGCGGGGGGATACGCAGTATTTT

clone_size: NA
d_call: NA
v_call: TRBV10-2
j_call: TRBJ1-1
cdr3_aa: CASSPIGAGATEAFF
cdr3_nt: TGCGCCAGCAGCCCCATTGGGGCAGGGGCCACTGAAGCTTTCTTT

clone_size: NA
d_call: TRBD1
v_call: TRBV6-1
j_call: TRBJ1-2
cdr3_aa: CASRGDRQNYGYTF
cdr3_nt: TGTGCCAGCAGAGGGGACAGGCAGAACTATGGCTACACCTTC

clone_size: NA
d_call: NA
v_call: TRBV10-3
j_call: TRBJ1-1
cdr3_aa: CAISGYLNTEAFF
cdr3_nt: TGTGCCATCAGTGGCTACCTGAACACTGAAGCTTTCTTT

clone_size: NA
d_call: TRBD1
v_call: TRBV25-1
j_call: TRBJ1-2
cdr3_aa: CASSPPDRLDGYTF
cdr3_nt: TGTGCCAGCAGTCCTCCGGACAGGTTAGATGGCTACACCTTC

clone_size: NA
d_call: NA
v_call: TRBV7-2
j_call: TRBJ2-7
cdr3_aa: CASSTGQNSYEQYF
cdr3_nt: TGTGCCAGCAGCACCGGACAGAACTCCTACGAGCAGTACTTC

clone_size: NA
d_call: NA
v_call: TRBV19
j_call: TRBJ2-1
cdr3_aa: CASSGGLGGSYNEQFF
cdr3_nt: TGTGCCAGTAGTGGAGGCTTGGGCGGGTCCTACAATGAGCAGTTCTTC

clone_size: NA
d_call: TRBD1
v_call: TRBV10-3
j_call: TRBJ1-5
cdr3_aa: CAISDRGNQPQHF
cdr3_nt: TGTGCCATCAGCGACAGGGGCAATCAGCCCCAGCATTTT

clone_size: NA
d_call: NA
v_call: TRBV30
j_call: TRBJ1-4
cdr3_aa: CAWSLTDSHNEKLFF
cdr3_nt: TGTGCCTGGAGTTTGACGGACAGTCATAATGAAAAACTGTTTTTT

clone_size: NA
d_call: NA
v_call: TRBV19
j_call: TRBJ1-6
cdr3_aa: CASSTTHPSLHNSPLHF
cdr3_nt: TGTGCCAGTAGTACCACTCATCCCTCGTTGCATAATTCACCCCTCCACTTT

clone_size: NA
d_call: NA
v_call: TRBV27
j_call: TRBJ2-7
cdr3_aa: CASSLNGPYEQYF
cdr3_nt: TGTGCCAGCAGTTTAAATGGCCCCTACGAGCAGTACTTC

clone_size: NA
d_call: NA
v_call: TRBV19
j_call: TRBJ1-3
cdr3_aa: CASWPTGISSGNTIYF
cdr3_nt: TGTGCCAGTTGGCCGACCGGGATTTCCTCTGGAAACACCATATATTTT

clone_size: NA
d_call: NA
v_call: TRBV5-6
j_call: TRBJ1-2
cdr3_aa: CASSLGGTGYTF
cdr3_nt: TGTGCCAGCAGCTTGGGAGGTACGGGCTACACCTTC

clone_size: NA
d_call: NA
v_call: TRBV6-6
j_call: TRBJ1-5
cdr3_aa: CASSYGEGVGNQPQHF
cdr3_nt: TGTGCCAGCAGTTACGGGGAGGGGGTAGGTAATCAGCCCCAGCATTTT

clone_size: NA
d_call: NA
v_call: TRBV21-1
j_call: TRBJ1-1
cdr3_aa: CASSKGTGRTEAFF
cdr3_nt: TGTGCCAGCAGCAAAGGAACGGGGAGGACTGAAGCTTTCTTT

clone_size: NA
d_call: NA
v_call: TRBV6-2/TRBV6-3
j_call: TRBJ1-2
cdr3_aa: CASRPTGSWGYTF
cdr3_nt: TGTGCCAGCAGACCTACAGGGTCCTGGGGCTACACCTTC

clone_size: NA
d_call: TRBD1
v_call: TRBV9
j_call: TRBJ2-3
cdr3_aa: CASSTHATGVRADTQYF
cdr3_nt: TGTGCCAGCAGCACCCACGCGACAGGGGTGAGGGCAGATACGCAGTATTTT